These 24 T cell receptor beta chains came from one sample sequenced in a study of molecular identifiers for immune sequencing clone quantification (dated by TCRdb to the late 2010s). The method behind the library was PCR. Reads for this sample came from a NextSeq 500. In TCRdb, the public reads were trimmed at Q25 with fastp and aligned with MiXCR, with productive beta chains retained. Rows matching on CDR3 protein sequence are summarized as one entry with the most common DNA and genes. Across this sample there are 460,000 or so distinct CDR3 sequences, with about 26% seen only once. The ten largest clones represent around 0.76% of the sample. Source material: naive CD8+ T cells from blood, with Jurkat cell RNA spiked in. This sample's cell subset or site label indicates: FACS-sorted CD8+CD4-CCR7+CD45RA+ naive T cells. These receptors all come from a human donor in good health. Some libraries in this study had Jurkat cell RNA spiked in.

Comment on this clonotype: A much larger clone is a single base away; this may be a read error. The chain has TRBV12-3 or TRBV12-4 and TRBJ2-5; possible D gene TRBD2, 6 bases. This CDR3 comprises 14 residues. The V end was cut by 6 bases, the J end by 2 bases, with 13 bases between. The CDR3 DNA reads TGTGCCAGCAGCCGCGGGGCAGCACAAGAGACCCAGTACTTC. Protein: CASSRGAAQETQYF.

This clonotype occurred many times. The chain employs TRBV7-6 and TRBJ2-3; 8 bases agree with TRBD2. There are 19 residues in the CDR3. Germline assignment: CDR1 SGHVS and CDR2 FNYEAQ. Trimming at V came to 0 bases and at J to 2 bases, leaving 13 bases not matched to a gene. The CDR3 nucleotides are TGTGCCAGCAGCTTAGCGCGGGTTAAGGGACTAGGAAACACAGATACGCAGTATTTT. Its translation: CASSLARVKGLGNTDTQYF. Based on the CDR3 plus reference TRBV7-6 and TRBJ2-3, the full variable domain is GAGVSQSPRYKVTKRGQDVALRCDPISGHVSLYWYRQALGQGPEFLTYFNYEAQQDKSGLPNDRFSAERPEGSISTLTIQRTEQRDSAMYRCASSLARVKGLGNTDTQYFGPGTRLTVL.

Only a few counts were recorded for this clonotype. The J gene is TRBJ1-6, the V gene TRBV12-3 or TRBV12-4; no reliable D call. The V end lost 3 bases, the J end lost 0 bases, and 6 bases lay between the germline ends. The CDR3 totals 15 residues. CDR3 in DNA: TGTGCCAGCAGTTTGCGATACTCCTATAATTCACCCCTCCACTTT. Protein product: CASSLRYSYNSPLHF.

Concerning this clonotype: A much larger clone lies a single base off, so this may be a read error. V is TRBV7-9 and J is TRBJ1-5; tentative D call: TRBD1 (6 bases). The CDR3 sequence is 15 residues long. Germline CDR1 reads SEHNR; CDR2 reads FQNEAQ (reference sequence). The DNA for the CDR3 is TGTGCCAGCAGCTCGGCGGACAGCCCCAATCAGCCCCTGCATTTT. Residues: CASSSADSPNQPLHF.

This chain uses TRBV9 with TRBJ2-3, with D tentatively TRBD1 (5 bases). CDR1 SGDLS and CDR2 YYNGEE come from the germline V gene. Trimming removed 1 base from V and 1 base from J, with 10 bases in between. The length of the CDR3 is 15 residues. This chain's CDR3 is CASSVQGTGTDTQYF. The CDR3 DNA reads as TGTGCCAGCAGCGTACAGGGAACGGGCACAGATACGCAGTATTTT.

This clonotype was seen many times. CDR3: CASSINRDREETQYF. The DNA for the CDR3 is TGTGCCAGCAGCATTAACCGGGACCGCGAAGAGACCCAGTACTTC. The chain combines TRBV13 with TRBJ2-5, with D tentatively TRBD1 or TRBD2 (5 bases each). CDR1 and CDR2 from the germline V gene are PRHDT and FYEKMQ (reference sequence). The V end lost 5 bases, the J end lost 3 bases, and 16 bases lay between the germline ends. This CDR3 is 15 amino acids long. Using reference TRBV13 and TRBJ2-5 for the parts outside the CDR3, the full variable domain is AAGVIQSPRHLIKEKRETATLKCYPIPRHDTVYWYQQGPGQDPQFLISFYEKMQSDKGSIPDRFSAQQFSDYHSELNMSSLELGDSALYFCASSINRDREETQYFGPGTRLLVL.

The chain is built from TRBV6-2 or TRBV6-3 and TRBJ1-5; 7 bases agree with TRBD1. From germline, CDR1 is MNHEY and CDR2 SVGEGT. V dropped 8 bases and J dropped 3; count of bases not matched to a gene: 7. This CDR3 spans 14 amino acids. CDR3 in DNA: TGTGCCAGCGGTTTCGGACAGGTCAATCAGCCCCAGCATTTT. It translates to CASGFGQVNQPQHF.

This clonotype occurred many times. This chain uses TRBV2 with TRBJ1-1; tentatively, D is TRBD1 (5 bases). V lost 10 bases to trimming and J lost 0 bases, with 12 bases between them. Germline V gene sequence: CDR1 SNHLY, CDR2 FYNNEI. CDR3 length equals 13 residues. Here the CDR3 reads CAILTAMNTEAFF. CDR3 DNA sequence: TGTGCCATCCTGACAGCCATGAACACTGAAGCTTTCTTT.

V and J are TRBV27 and TRBJ2-2; D possibly corresponds to TRBD1 (6 bases). The germline V gene encodes CDR1 MNHEY and CDR2 SMNVEV (reference sequence). V lost 2 bases, J lost 5 bases, and 12 bases lay in between. The CDR3 has 15 amino acids. The CDR3 DNA reads TGTGCCAGCAGTTTAATACAGGGCTGGACCGGGGAGCTGTTTTTT. It yields the protein CASSLIQGWTGELFF.

Of note for this clonotype: A much more abundant neighbour one base away suggests this may be a read error. The chain employs TRBV6-5 and TRBJ2-3; perhaps TRBD2 as D (5 bases). The germline CDR1 and CDR2 sequences are MNHEY and SVGAGI. The CDR3 has 12 residues. This CDR3 reads CASSYDGDTQCF. The CDR3 DNA reads as TGTGCCAGCAGTTATGACGGGGATACGCAGTGTTTT.

This clonotype was seen at least ten times. The chain couples TRBV5-6 to TRBJ2-7, with D maybe TRBD2 (5 bases). With 2 bases removed from V and 2 bases from J, the gap between germline ends came to 8 bases. Germline values: CDR1 SGHDT, CDR2 YYEEEE. The CDR3 loop spans 13 amino acids. CDR3 region: CASSFWTAYEQYF. Written as DNA, the CDR3 is TGTGCCAGCAGCTTCTGGACTGCCTACGAGCAGTACTTC.

This clonotype was seen ten or more times. J is TRBJ1-4 and V is TRBV4-3; TRBD1 might be the D (5 bases). CDR1 and CDR2 (germline): LGHNA, YSLEER. The CDR3 spans 16 residues. Between the trimmed V and J ends, which lost 4 bases and 8 bases, there was a span of 20 bases. The CDR3 loop reads CASSPAKGNEEEKLFF. The CDR3 bases are TGCGCCAGCAGCCCGGCAAAGGGGAACGAGGAGGAAAAACTGTTTTTT.

On this clonotype itself: A read error may explain this, as a much larger clone is one base away. The V and J genes are TRBV4-1 and TRBJ2-1, with a weak D call TRBD2 (5 bases). V was clipped by 4 bases and J by 9 bases, with 10 bases between them. Germline V gene data show CDR1 as MGHRA and CDR2 as YSYEKL. The CDR3 loop spans 12 amino acids. CDR3 coding DNA: TGCGCCAGCAGCCCTAGCAGCGGTGAGCAGTTCTTC. Translation: CASSPSSGEQFF.

Concerning this clonotype: It may be a read error: a sequence one base away is much more abundant. The final CDR3 position lacks the conserved phenylalanine or tryptophan, pointing to a likely read error. V and J are TRBV29-1 and TRBJ2-7; no clear D gene. CDR1 is SQVTM and CDR2 is ANQGSEA in the germline V gene. CDR3 size: 15 residues. The V and J ends lost 4 bases and 2 bases respectively, with 18 bases between them. The CDR3 sequence is CSVVSEINPAYEQYI. The CDR3 DNA sequence: TGCAGCGTTGTATCCGAAATCAACCCCGCCTACGAGCAGTACATC.

At least ten counts were recorded for this clonotype. The chain carries TRBV19 and TRBJ1-5; 7 bases agree with TRBD1. J gave up 1 base and V 1 base, and 4 bases lay outside the gene matches. The CDR3 covers 16 residues. Per germline, CDR1 LNHDA and CDR2 SQIVND (reference sequence). The chain's CDR3 is CASSIGTGDSNQPQHF. In nucleotides, the CDR3 is TGTGCCAGTAGTATAGGGACAGGCGACAGCAATCAGCCCCAGCATTTT.

The gene calls are TRBV30 and TRBJ2-4; D unclear. This CDR3 is 13 amino acids long. Trimming took off 1 base at V and 9 bases at J, with 13 bases between the two ends. CDR1 is GTSNPN and CDR2 is SVGIG in the germline V gene (reference sequence). The CDR3 DNA is TGTGCCTGGAGTGAAGCCCCCGGTGGCATTCAGTACTTC. Amino acid sequence: CAWSEAPGGIQYF.

At least ten counts were recorded for this clonotype. The chain is built from TRBV12-3 or TRBV12-4 and TRBJ2-5; D unclear. This CDR3 region has 16 residues. V lost 5 bases and J lost 8, with 24 bases in between. CDR3 sequence (DNA): TGTGCCAGCAGTCTGTTTAACGCGGAAGCCGGAGTCACCCAGTACTTC. Translating it yields CASSLFNAEAGVTQYF.

The chain carries TRBV11-2 and TRBJ2-1; D gene uncertain. Trimming shortened V by 2 bases and J by 0 bases, and 8 bases separated the two germline ends. The CDR3 loop spans 15 amino acids. Germline V CDR1 and CDR2: SGHAT, FQNNGV. This CDR3 is CASSLLYSSYNEQFF. The CDR3 region has the DNA TGTGCCAGCAGCTTACTCTATAGCTCCTACAATGAGCAGTTCTTC.

The CDR3 here is CASSPRDSPDVFQETQYF. CDR3 DNA: TGTGCCAGCTCACCCCGGGACAGCCCCGACGTTTTTCAAGAGACCCAGTACTTC. The chain recombines TRBV18 with TRBJ2-5, with TRBD1 matching 7 bases. Per the germline V gene, CDR1 is KGHSH and CDR2 is LQKENI. With 3 bases clipped from V and 2 bases from J, the junction kept 15 bases outside the gene matches. CDR3 length equals 18 residues.

The chain combines TRBV30 with TRBJ2-4; D is undetermined. The germline CDR1 and CDR2 sequences are GTSNPN and SVGIG (reference sequence). V lost 2 bases, J lost 4 bases, and 18 bases lay in between. The CDR3 contains 16 residues. The CDR3 protein is CAWSLDLVIRKNIQYF. CDR3 bases: TGTGCCTGGAGTCTCGATTTAGTCATTCGGAAAAACATTCAGTACTTC. Drawing the rest from reference TRBV30 and TRBJ2-4, the complete variable domain is SQTIHQWPATLVQPVGSPLSLECTVEGTSNPNLYWYRQAAGRGLQLLFYSVGIGQISSEVPQNLSASRPQDRQFILSSKKLLLSDSGFYLCAWSLDLVIRKNIQYFGAGTRLSVL.

As regards this clonotype: A much larger clone is a single base away; this may be a read error. CDR3 in amino acids: CASRIRGTSSFGANVLPF. In nucleotides, the CDR3 is TGCGCCAGCAGGATCAGGGGGACCTCCTCTTTTGGGGCCAACGTCCTGCCTTTC. The chain carries TRBV5-1 and TRBJ2-6; 7 nucleotides align to TRBD1. This CDR3 spans 18 amino acids. Germline lookup yields CDR1 SGHRS and CDR2 YFSETQ.

Many counts were recorded for this clonotype. The chain employs TRBV4-2 and TRBJ1-1; TRBD1 agrees at 7 bases. J lost 4 bases, V lost 1 base, and 3 bases had no gene match. From germline, CDR1 is LGHNA and CDR2 YNFKEQ. CDR3 length: 14 residues. The CDR3 reads CASSQVPGGTEAFF. The CDR3 DNA follows: TGTGCCAGCAGCCAAGTTCCAGGGGGCACTGAAGCTTTCTTT.

This clonotype was seen a handful of times. The CDR3 is CSARGTHAYEQYF. The CDR3 DNA reads as TGCAGTGCTAGAGGGACCCACGCCTACGAGCAGTACTTC. The chain employs TRBV20-1 and TRBJ2-7; D is unclear. Germline V gives CDR1 DFQATT, CDR2 SNEGSKA (reference sequence). V was pared by 1 base and J by 2 bases, with 9 bases between. The CDR3 is 13 amino acids.

With respect to this clonotype: A much larger clone is a single base away; this may be a read error. This chain links TRBV6-1 with TRBJ1-6; D is undetermined. The CDR3 spans 17 residues. Per germline, CDR1 MNHNS and CDR2 SASEGT. This CDR3 reads CDSSEVEESSYNSPLHF. The DNA for the CDR3 is TGTGACAGCAGTGAAGTGGAAGAATCCTCCTATAATTCACCCCTCCACTTT.